Shown below are 8 T cell receptor beta chains from a single sample sequenced in a study of cytomegalovirus exposure and HLA in healthy donors. The PCR used 60 Vbeta and 13 Jbeta primers. Using immunoSEQ multiplex PCR, the repertoire was profiled, and TCRdb retains in-frame clones only, with some absent. The table shows 120,000 or so clones, with roughly four fifths occurring only once. Sequencing was performed on PBMCs. The receptors were sampled from a male donor in good health and CMV-seropositive.

In its sample, this clone was seen once. This chain links TRBV7-2 with TRBJ1-1, with 7 bases identical to TRBD1. This CDR3 spans 13 amino acids. The J segment lost 4 bases and the V segment lost 5 bases, leaving 4 bases of the junction unmatched. The germline CDR1 and CDR2 sequences are SGHTA and FQGNSA. As DNA, the CDR3 is TGTGCCAGCAGCGGCTACAGGGGCACTGAAGCTTTCTTT. It translates to CASSGYRGTEAFF.

Details on this clone: A junction boundary mismatches the germline segment, possibly from a read error. The chain couples TRBV7-7 to TRBJ2-5; D might be TRBD2 (7 bases). Germline V CDR1 and CDR2: SSHAT, FNYEAQ (reference sequence). CDR3 size: 16 residues. CDR3: CASSFGGPTLPETQYF. DNA for the CDR3: TGTGCTAGCAGCTTCGGGGGGCCGACGCTCCCAGAGACCCAGTACTTC. Supplemented by reference TRBV7-7 and TRBJ2-5, the full variable domain reads GAGVSQSPRYKVTKRGQDVTLRCDPISSHATLYWYQQALGQGPEFLTYFNYEAQPDKSGLPSDRFSAERPEGSISTLTIQRTEQRDSAMYRCASSFGGPTLPETQYFGPGTRLLVL.

J is TRBJ2-7 and V is TRBV6-5; D is unclear. Germline loops: CDR1 MNHEY, CDR2 SVGAGI. The ends were cut back, 0 bases at V and 3 bases at J, with 12 bases in the middle. The CDR3 runs 15 residues. The CDR3 nucleotides read TGTGCCAGCAGTTACTCGATCGCGCGGATCTACGAGCAGTACTTC. This encodes CASSYSIARIYEQYF.

The rearrangement links TRBV30 to TRBJ2-7; TRBD1 might be the D (5 bases). Germline V lookup: CDR1 GTSNPN, CDR2 SVGIG (reference sequence). Trimming shortened V by 7 bases and J by 0 bases, and 16 bases separated the two germline ends. This CDR3 is built from 14 residues. CDR3 sequence (DNA): TGTGCCTCCCTTTTGGTGGACAACTCCTACGAGCAGTACTTC. Its protein product is CASLLVDNSYEQYF.

This chain uses TRBV15 with TRBJ2-5, with a weak D call TRBD2 (5 bases). The CDR3 extends over 15 amino acids. Germline CDR1 is LNHNV and CDR2 is YYDKDF (reference sequence). V was shortened by 3 bases and J by 9 bases, with 20 bases between the two germline ends. CDR3 in amino acids: CATSSARGLSKPQYF. For the CDR3, the DNA is TGTGCCACCAGCAGCGCTCGTGGACTGTCAAAGCCCCAGTACTTC.

The chain recombines TRBV6-6 with TRBJ2-2; D is perhaps TRBD1 (5 bases). The CDR3 is 14 residues long. Germline V gene data show CDR1 as MNHNY and CDR2 as SVGAGI (reference sequence). V was clipped by 6 bases and J by 6 bases, with 14 bases between them. DNA for the CDR3: TGTGCCAGCAGGACAGAGTACCCGGCCGGGGAGCTGTTTTTT. It translates to CASRTEYPAGELFF.

The chain is built from TRBV25-1 and TRBJ2-1; 11 nucleotides agree with TRBD2. V trimming: 2 bases; J trimming: 7 bases; junction bases outside the gene matches: 10. The CDR3 length is 17 residues. CDR1 is MGHDK, CDR2 SYGVNS, per germline. This CDR3 reads CASSENRGLAEGNEQFF. CDR3 DNA sequence: TGTGCCAGCAGTGAAAACAGGGGACTAGCGGAGGGGAATGAGCAGTTCTTC.

The J gene is TRBJ1-1, the V gene TRBV28, with 7 nucleotides matching TRBD1. The CDR3 covers 12 residues. Germline lookup yields CDR1 MDHEN and CDR2 SYDVKM. V lost 6 bases to trimming and J lost 6 bases; unmatched junction nucleotides: 4. CDR3 nucleotide sequence: TGTGCCAGCAGGGGACAGCTCCCTGAAGCTTTCTTT. It specifies CASRGQLPEAFF.